This T cell receptor beta chain came from a study of T-cell reconstitution after alpha-beta-depleted transplantation in children. A library of TCRbeta sequences, prepared with unique molecular identifiers, was generated. TCRdb re-derived calls from the PCR reads in MiXCR, one entry per CDR3 protein. The profile shows about 480,000 distinct CDR3 sequences, around 12% of them singletons. This clonotype was counted ten times or more. Unmatched junction bases numbered 6, after V lost 4 bases and J lost 7 bases. Germline V gene data show CDR1 as SGHRS and CDR2 as YFSETQ. This CDR3 has 14 amino acids. V and J are TRBV5-1 and TRBJ1-2; 11 bases align to TRBD1. The TCR comes from a human donor who donated a stem cell graft to a child with combined immunodeficiency. The sample here was PBMCs from the stem cell graft donor, taken from the stem cell graft. CDR3 in DNA: TGCGCCAGCAGCCACGGACAGGGGGCGCGTGGCTACACCTTC. Its protein is CASSHGQGARGYTF. The full variable domain, completed using reference TRBV5-1 and TRBJ1-2, is KAGVTQTPRYLIKTRGQQVTLSCSPISGHRSVSWYQQTPGQGLQFLFEYFSETQRNKGNFPGRFSGRQFSNSRSEMNVSTLELGDSALYLCASSHGQGARGYTFGSGTRLTVV.